This T cell receptor (beta chain) was captured by sequencing in a study of cytomegalovirus exposure and HLA in healthy donors. Study-wide results and caveats: A classifier reportedly called cytomegalovirus status with high sensitivity and specificity. CMV antigen specificity of a few CMV-associated chains was confirmed in vitro.

CDR3 length equals 16 residues. Germline CDR1 reads SGDLS; CDR2 reads YYNGEE. Deletions cut 7 bases from V and 7 bases from J, with 24 bases between. The data were produced by immunoSEQ multiplex PCR, yet TCRdb's version contains in-frame clones alone and is incomplete. The sample includes about 140,000 clones, about nine tenths seen only once; the top ten take 2.9%. Concerning this clone itself: Its target is not known.

The chain couples TRBV9 to TRBJ2-1; possible D gene TRBD2, 5 bases. The specimen sequenced was PBMCs. The sequence came from a man younger than 30 in good health and CMV-seronegative. CDR3: CASHPSAGPDENEQFF. The CDR3 bases are TGTGCCAGCCACCCCTCGGCGGGCCCCGACGAAAATGAGCAGTTCTTC. Supplemented by reference TRBV9 and TRBJ2-1, the full variable domain reads DSGVTQTPKHLITATGQRVTLRCSPRSGDLSVYWYQQSLDQGLQFLIQYYNGEERAKGNILERFSAQQFPDLHSELNLSSLELGDSALYFCASHPSAGPDENEQFFGPGTRLTVL.